This T cell receptor (beta chain) is drawn from a study of blood T cells in healthy people across ages. Study conclusions and caveats: Greater diversity and more naive CD4+ cells were seen in long-lived donors than in aged donors. Unsorted PBMCs prevented conclusive naive versus antigen-experienced comparison. There was no known CMV status for donors, so expanded clonotype changes were possibly confounded.

The second PCR ran about 6 to 12 cycles with a sample-barcoded 5' primer and J-beta primers. TCRdb redid the calling of the 5' RACE reads with MiXCR, one entry per CDR3 protein. Among under 1,000,000 distinct CDR3 sequences listed, about 42% were seen once. Looked up from germline, CDR1 is DFQATT and CDR2 is SNEGSKA (reference sequence). This CDR3 is 16 amino acids long. V trimming: 5 bases; J trimming: 6 bases; junction bases outside the gene matches: 15. With regard to this clonotype: Its specificity is unknown.

This sequence joins TRBV20-1 and TRBJ1-5, with 8 nucleotides matching TRBD1. This sequence originates from a man aged 80 or over in good health. The sample comprised blood. The CDR3 is CSAFRDREQGVQPQHF. As DNA, the CDR3 is TGCAGTGCTTTCAGAGATAGGGAACAGGGGGTTCAGCCCCAGCATTTT.